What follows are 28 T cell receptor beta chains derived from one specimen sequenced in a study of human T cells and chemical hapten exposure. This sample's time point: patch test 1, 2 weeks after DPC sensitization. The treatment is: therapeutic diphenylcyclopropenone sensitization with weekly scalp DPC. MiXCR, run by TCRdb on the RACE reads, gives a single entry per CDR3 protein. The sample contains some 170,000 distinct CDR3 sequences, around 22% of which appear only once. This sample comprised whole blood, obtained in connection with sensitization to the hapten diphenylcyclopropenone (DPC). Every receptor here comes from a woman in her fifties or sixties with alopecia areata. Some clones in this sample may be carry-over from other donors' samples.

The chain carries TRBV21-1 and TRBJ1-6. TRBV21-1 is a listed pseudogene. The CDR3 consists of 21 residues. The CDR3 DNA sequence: TGTGCCAGCAGGAGATGGGTACAGGCGTTGTCCGGACCCCTCCCGGATTCACCCCTCCACTTT. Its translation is CASRRWVQALSGPLPDSPLHF.

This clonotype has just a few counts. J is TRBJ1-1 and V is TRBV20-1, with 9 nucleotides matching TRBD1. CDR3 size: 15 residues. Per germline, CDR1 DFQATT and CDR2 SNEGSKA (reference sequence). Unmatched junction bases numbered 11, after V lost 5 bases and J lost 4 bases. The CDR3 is CSAYRLTGGFTEAFF. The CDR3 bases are TGCAGTGCTTATCGGTTGACAGGGGGGTTCACTGAAGCTTTCTTT.

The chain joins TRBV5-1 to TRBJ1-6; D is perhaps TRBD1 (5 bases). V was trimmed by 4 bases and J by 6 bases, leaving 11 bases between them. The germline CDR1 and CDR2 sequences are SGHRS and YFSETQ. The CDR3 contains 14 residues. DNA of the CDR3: TGCGCCAGCAGCCACGGGACGTTTAATTCACCCCTCCACTTT. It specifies CASSHGTFNSPLHF.

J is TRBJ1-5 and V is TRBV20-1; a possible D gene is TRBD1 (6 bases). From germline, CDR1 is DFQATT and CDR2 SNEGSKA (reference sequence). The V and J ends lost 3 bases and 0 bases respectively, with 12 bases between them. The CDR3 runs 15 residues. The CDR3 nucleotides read TGCAGTGCTAGGTCCAGGGGTATTAGCAATCAGCCCCAGCATTTT. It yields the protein CSARSRGISNQPQHF.

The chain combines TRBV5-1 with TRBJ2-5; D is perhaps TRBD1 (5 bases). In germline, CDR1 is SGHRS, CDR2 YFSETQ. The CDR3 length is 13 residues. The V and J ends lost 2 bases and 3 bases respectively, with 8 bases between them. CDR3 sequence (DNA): TGCGCCAGCAGCTTTATGACAGAAGAGACCCAGTACTTC. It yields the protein CASSFMTEETQYF.

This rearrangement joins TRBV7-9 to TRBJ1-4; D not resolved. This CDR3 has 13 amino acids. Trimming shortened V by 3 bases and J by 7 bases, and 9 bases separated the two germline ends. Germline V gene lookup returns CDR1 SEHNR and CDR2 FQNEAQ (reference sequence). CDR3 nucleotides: TGTGCCAGCAGCTTTGAGGAGAGTGAAAAACTGTTTTTT. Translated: CASSFEESEKLFF.

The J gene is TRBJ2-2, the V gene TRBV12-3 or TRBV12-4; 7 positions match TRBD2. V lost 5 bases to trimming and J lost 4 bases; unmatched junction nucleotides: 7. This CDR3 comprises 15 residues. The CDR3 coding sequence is TGTGCCAGCAGTCCCACCCGGACTAGCACCGGGGAGCTGTTTTTT. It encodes CASSPTRTSTGELFF.

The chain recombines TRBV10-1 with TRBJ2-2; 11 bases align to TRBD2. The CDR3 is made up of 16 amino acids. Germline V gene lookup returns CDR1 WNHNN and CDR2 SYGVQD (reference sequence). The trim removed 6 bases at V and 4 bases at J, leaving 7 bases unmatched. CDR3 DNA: TGCGCCAGCAGCGCACTAGCGGGAGTAGCCACCGGGGAGCTGTTTTTT. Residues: CASSALAGVATGELFF.

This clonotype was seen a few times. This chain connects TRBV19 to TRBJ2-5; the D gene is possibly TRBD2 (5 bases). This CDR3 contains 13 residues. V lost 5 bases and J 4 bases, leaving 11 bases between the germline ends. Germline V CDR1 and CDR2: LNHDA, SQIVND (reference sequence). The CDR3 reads CASSEGRGETQYF. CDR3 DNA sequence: TGTGCCAGTAGTGAGGGCCGGGGAGAGACCCAGTACTTC.

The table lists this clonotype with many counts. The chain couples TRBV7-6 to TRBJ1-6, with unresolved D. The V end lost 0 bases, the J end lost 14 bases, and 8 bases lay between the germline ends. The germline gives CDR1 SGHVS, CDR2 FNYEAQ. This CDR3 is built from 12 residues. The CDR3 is CASSLAGNTLHF. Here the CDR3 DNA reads TGTGCCAGCAGCTTAGCAGGAAATACCCTCCACTTT.

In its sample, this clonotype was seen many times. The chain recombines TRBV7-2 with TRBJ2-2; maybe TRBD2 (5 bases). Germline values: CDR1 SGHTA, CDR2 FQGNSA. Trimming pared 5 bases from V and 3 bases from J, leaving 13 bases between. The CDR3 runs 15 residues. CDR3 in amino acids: CASSPRSGDTGELFF. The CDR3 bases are TGTGCCAGCAGCCCCAGGTCCGGGGACACCGGGGAGCTGTTTTTT. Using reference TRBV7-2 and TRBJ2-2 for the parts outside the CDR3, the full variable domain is GAGVSQSPSNKVTEKGKDVELRCDPISGHTALYWYRQSLGQGLEFLIYFQGNSAPDKSGLPSDRFSAERTGGSVSTLTIQRTQQEDSAVYLCASSPRSGDTGELFFGEGSRLTVL.

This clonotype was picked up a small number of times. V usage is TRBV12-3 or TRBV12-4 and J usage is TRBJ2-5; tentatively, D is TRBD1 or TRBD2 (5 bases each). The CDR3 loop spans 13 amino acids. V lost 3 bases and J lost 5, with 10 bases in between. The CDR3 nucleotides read TGTGCCAGCAGTTTCGGGGCCTCTGAGACCCAGTACTTC. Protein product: CASSFGASETQYF.

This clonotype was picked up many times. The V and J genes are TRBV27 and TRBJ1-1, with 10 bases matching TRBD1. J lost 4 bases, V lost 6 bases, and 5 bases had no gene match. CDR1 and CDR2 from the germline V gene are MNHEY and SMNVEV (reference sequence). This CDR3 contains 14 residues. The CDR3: CASRGQGPPTEAFF. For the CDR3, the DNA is TGTGCCAGCAGGGGACAGGGGCCCCCCACTGAAGCTTTCTTT.

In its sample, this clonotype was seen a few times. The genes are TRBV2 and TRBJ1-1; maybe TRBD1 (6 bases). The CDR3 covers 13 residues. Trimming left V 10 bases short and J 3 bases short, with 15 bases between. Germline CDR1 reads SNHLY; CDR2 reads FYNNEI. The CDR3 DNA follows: TGTGCCATAAGGGAAGGGGGGGACACTGAAGCTTTCTTT. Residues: CAIREGGDTEAFF.

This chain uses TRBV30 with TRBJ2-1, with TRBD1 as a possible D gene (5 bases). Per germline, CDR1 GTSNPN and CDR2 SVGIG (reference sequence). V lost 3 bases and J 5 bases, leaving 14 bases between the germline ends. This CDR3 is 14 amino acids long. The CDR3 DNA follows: TGTGCCTGGAGCAGGGATCCTACAAACAATGAGCAGTTCTTC. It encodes CAWSRDPTNNEQFF.

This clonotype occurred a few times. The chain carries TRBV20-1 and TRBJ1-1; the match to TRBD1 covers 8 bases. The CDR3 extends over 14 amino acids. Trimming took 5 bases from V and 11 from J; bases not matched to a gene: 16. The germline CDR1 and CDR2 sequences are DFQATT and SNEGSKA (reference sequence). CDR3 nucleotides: TGCAGTGCTCCAGACCTAACGACAGGGGAAATGGCTTTCTTT. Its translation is CSAPDLTTGEMAFF.

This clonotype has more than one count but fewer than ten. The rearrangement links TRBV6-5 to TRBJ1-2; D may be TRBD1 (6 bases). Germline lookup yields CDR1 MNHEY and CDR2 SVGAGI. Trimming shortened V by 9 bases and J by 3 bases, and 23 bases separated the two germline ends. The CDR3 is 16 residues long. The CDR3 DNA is TGTGCCAGATCGAAAGCCCAACGCAGGGGAGACTATGGCTACACCTTC. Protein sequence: CARSKAQRRGDYGYTF.

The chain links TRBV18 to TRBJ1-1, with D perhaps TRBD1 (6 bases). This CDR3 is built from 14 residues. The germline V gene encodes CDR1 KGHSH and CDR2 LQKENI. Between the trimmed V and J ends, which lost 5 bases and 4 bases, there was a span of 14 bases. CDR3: CASSSNTGRTEAFF. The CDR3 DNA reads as TGTGCCAGCTCATCCAATACAGGGCGCACTGAAGCTTTCTTT.

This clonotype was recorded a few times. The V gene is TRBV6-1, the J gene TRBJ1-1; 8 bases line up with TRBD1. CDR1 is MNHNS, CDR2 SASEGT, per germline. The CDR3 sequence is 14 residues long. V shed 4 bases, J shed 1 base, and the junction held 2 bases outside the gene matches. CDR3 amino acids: CASSVGQANTEAFF. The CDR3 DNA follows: TGTGCCAGCAGTGTGGGACAGGCGAACACTGAAGCTTTCTTT.

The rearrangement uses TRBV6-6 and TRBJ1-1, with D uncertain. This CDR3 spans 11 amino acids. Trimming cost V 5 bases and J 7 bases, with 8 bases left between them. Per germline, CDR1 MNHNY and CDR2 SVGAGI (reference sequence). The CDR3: CASSPKIEAFF. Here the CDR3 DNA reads TGTGCCAGCAGTCCCAAGATTGAAGCTTTCTTT.

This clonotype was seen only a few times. The chain's CDR3 is CASSRAELGESPLHF. Here the CDR3 DNA reads TGTGCCAGCAGCCGTGCGGAATTGGGAGAATCACCCCTCCACTTT. V usage is TRBV4-2 and J usage is TRBJ1-6; no clear D gene. The V end was cut by 4 bases, the J end by 10 bases, with 17 bases between. The CDR3 totals 15 residues. The germline gives CDR1 LGHNA, CDR2 YNFKEQ.

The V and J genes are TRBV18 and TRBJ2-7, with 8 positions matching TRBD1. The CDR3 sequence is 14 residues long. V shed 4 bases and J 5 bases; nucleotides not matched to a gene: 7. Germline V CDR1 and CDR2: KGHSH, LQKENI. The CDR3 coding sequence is TGTGCCAGCTCACGACTCGGGACAGGCGACGAGCAGTACTTC. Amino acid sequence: CASSRLGTGDEQYF.

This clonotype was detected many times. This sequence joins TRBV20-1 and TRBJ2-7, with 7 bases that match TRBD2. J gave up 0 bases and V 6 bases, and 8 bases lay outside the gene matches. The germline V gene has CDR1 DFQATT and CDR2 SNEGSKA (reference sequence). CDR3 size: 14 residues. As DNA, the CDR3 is TGCAGTGCCTTTAGCGGGCGGTCCTCCTACGAGCAGTACTTC. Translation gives CSAFSGRSSYEQYF.

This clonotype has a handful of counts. The CDR3 is CAIRPSTSGNTGELFF. The CDR3 region has the DNA TGTGCCATCAGACCTTCGACTAGCGGGAATACCGGGGAGCTGTTTTTT. The chain joins TRBV10-3 to TRBJ2-2; 11 nucleotides agree with TRBD2. Germline V lookup: CDR1 ENHRY, CDR2 SYGVKD. CDR3 length: 16 amino acids. The ends lost 6 bases at V and 5 bases at J; junction bases unmatched: 8.

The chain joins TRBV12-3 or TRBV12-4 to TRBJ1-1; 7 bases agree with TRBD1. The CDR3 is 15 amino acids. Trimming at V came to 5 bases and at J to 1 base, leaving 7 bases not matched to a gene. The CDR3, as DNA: TGTGCCAGCAGTCCAGGGGGGCCATCGAACACTGAAGCTTTCTTT. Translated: CASSPGGPSNTEAFF.

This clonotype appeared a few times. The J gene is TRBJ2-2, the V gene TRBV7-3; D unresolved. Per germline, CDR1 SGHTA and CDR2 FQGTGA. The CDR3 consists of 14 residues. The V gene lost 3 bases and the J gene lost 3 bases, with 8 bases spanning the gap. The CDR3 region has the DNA TGTGCCAGCAGCTTCTCAGCAGACACCGGGGAGCTGTTTTTT. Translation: CASSFSADTGELFF. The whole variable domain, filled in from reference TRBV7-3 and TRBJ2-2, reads GAGVSQTPSNKVTEKGKYVELRCDPISGHTALYWYRQSLGQGPEFLIYFQGTGAADDSGLPNDRFFAVRPEGSVSTLKIQRTERGDSAVYLCASSFSADTGELFFGEGSRLTVL.

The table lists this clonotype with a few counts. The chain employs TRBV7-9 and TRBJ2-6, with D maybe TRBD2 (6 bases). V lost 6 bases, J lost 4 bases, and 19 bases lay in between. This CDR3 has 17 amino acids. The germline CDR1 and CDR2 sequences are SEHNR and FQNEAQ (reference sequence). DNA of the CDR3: TGTGCCAGCAGTAGGAGGGGTGACACCTCCGGGGCCAACGTCCTGACTTTC. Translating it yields CASSRRGDTSGANVLTF. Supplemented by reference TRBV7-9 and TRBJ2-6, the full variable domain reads DTGVSQNPRHKITKRGQNVTFRCDPISEHNRLYWYRQTLGQGPEFLTYFQNEAQLEKSRLLSDRFSAERPKGSFSTLEIQRTEQGDSAMYLCASSRRGDTSGANVLTFGAGSRLTVL.

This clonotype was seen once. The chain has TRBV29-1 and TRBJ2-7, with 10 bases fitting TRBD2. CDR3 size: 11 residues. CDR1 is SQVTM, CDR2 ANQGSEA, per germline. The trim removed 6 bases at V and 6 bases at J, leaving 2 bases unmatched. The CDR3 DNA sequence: TGCAGCGTACTAGCGGGATTCGAGCAGTACTTC. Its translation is CSVLAGFEQYF.